This T cell receptor (beta chain) was recovered during a study of shared clonotypes between healthy human individuals. Study-wide points: The small donor group covered limited genetic and exposure diversity. Collection of samples was limited to blood; tissue repertoires likely differ. Sorted-subset sequencing was shown by rarefaction to be incomplete despite large depth.

On this clone itself: The antigen is undetermined.

CD45RO-negative, CCR7-selected cells formed the naive CD8 fraction, which excluded terminally differentiated effector memory CD45RA+ cells. Those who donated, Caucasian adults without exception, all lived in Nashville, Tennessee. This CDR3 has 13 residues. Germline CDR1 SGHVS, CDR2 FQNEAQ. Trimming pared 1 base from V and 8 bases from J, leaving 11 bases between. Only in-frame clones appear in the TCRdb table, and some are missing; sequencing was by immunoSEQ multiplex PCR. Here the sample spans millions of clones, 85% to 95% being singletons. The clonotype comes from a young man in good health. Some clones in this sample may be carry-over from other donors' samples. Sequenced sample: naive CD8+ T cells from PBMCs. This chain joins TRBV7-8 and TRBJ1-1; D not resolved. The CDR3 is CASSLVGSTEAFF. Written as DNA, the CDR3 is TGTGCCAGCAGCTTAGTGGGGTCTACCGAAGCTTTCTTT.